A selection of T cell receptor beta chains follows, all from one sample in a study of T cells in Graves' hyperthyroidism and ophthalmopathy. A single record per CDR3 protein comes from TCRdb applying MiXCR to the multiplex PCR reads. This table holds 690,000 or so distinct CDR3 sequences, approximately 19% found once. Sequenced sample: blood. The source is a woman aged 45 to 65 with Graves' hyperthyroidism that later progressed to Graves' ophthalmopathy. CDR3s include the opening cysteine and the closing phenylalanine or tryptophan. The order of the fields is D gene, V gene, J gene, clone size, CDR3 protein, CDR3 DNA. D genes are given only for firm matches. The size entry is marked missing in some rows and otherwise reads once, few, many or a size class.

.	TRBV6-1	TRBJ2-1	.	CASSREGVKQFF	TGTGCCAGCAGCAGAGAGGGGGTAAAGCAGTTCTTC
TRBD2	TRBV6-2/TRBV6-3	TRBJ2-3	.	CASSGGTRGSTDTQYF	TGTGCCAGCAGTGGAGGTACGCGGGGGAGCACAGATACGCAGTATTTT
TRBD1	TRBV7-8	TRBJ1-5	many	CASSAGTGVGGQPQHF	TGTGCCAGCAGCGCGGGGACAGGGGTGGGGGGTCAGCCCCAGCATTTT
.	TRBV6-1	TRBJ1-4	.	CASRRSGLFNEKLFF	TGTGCCAGCAGGCGATCGGGTCTGTTTAATGAAAAACTGTTTTTT
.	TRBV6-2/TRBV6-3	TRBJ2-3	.	CASTLQGGGGTDTQYF	TGTGCCAGCACCCTACAGGGGGGGGGGGGCACAGATACGCAGTATTTT
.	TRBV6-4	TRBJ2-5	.	CASSFLAQETQYF	TGTGCCAGCAGTTTTCTAGCGCAAGAGACCCAGTACTTC
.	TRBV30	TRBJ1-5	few	CAWSVQGRDSNQPQHF	TGTGCCTGGAGTGTACAGGGCCGTGATAGCAATCAGCCCCAGCATTTT
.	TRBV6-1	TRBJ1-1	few	CASSFPHRQRLLNTEAFF	TGTGCCAGCAGTTTTCCCCACCGACAGAGACTGTTGAACACTGAAGCTTTCTTT
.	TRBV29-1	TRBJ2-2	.	CSVVEVINTGELFF	TGCAGCGTTGTGGAAGTTATCAACACCGGGGAGCTGTTTTTT
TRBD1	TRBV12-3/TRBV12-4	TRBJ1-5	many	CASRAGQVNQPQHF	TGTGCCAGCAGGGCCGGACAGGTCAATCAGCCCCAGCATTTT
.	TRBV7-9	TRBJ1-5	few	CASSFPGDNQPQHF	TGTGCCAGCAGCTTCCCGGGGGATAATCAGCCCCAGCATTTT
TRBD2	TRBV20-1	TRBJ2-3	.	CSARVAGRDTQYF	TGCAGTGCTAGAGTAGCGGGTAGGGATACGCAGTATTTT
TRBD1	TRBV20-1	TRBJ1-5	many	CSAELGTGGYQPQHF	TGCAGTGCGGAACTCGGGACAGGGGGTTATCAGCCCCAGCATTTT
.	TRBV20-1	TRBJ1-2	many	CSAREGAGYGYTF	TGCAGTGCTAGAGAGGGGGCCGGATATGGCTACACCTTC
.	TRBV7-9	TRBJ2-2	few	CASSLQLMNTGELFF	TGTGCCAGCAGCTTACAGCTGATGAACACCGGGGAGCTGTTTTTT
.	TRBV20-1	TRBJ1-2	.	CSARALIPGQGYGYTF	TGCAGTGCTAGAGCGCTTATACCGGGACAAGGCTATGGCTACACCTTC
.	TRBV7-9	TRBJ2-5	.	CASSFSAGKQETQYF	TGTGCCAGCAGCTTCTCGGCAGGGAAGCAAGAGACCCAGTACTTC
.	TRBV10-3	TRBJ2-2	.	CAIKQGAGELFF	TGTGCCATCAAACAGGGAGCCGGGGAGCTGTTTTTT
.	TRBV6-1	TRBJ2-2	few	CASSFQPGTGELFF	TGTGCCAGCAGTTTCCAACCAGGAACCGGGGAGCTGTTTTTT
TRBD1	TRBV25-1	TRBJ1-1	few	CASIPPWTGGTTEAFF	TGTGCCAGCATCCCACCCTGGACAGGGGGGACCACTGAAGCTTTCTTT
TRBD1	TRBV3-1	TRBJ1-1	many	CASTYDGQGISEAFF	TGTGCCAGCACCTACGACGGACAGGGTATCTCTGAAGCTTTCTTT
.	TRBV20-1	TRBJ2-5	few	CSASEPAQETQYF	TGCAGTGCTAGTGAGCCAGCTCAAGAGACCCAGTACTTC
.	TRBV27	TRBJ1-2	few	CASSPGQSKPGGYTF	TGTGCCAGCAGTCCAGGACAGTCGAAGCCGGGTGGCTACACCTTC
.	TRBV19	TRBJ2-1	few	CASSIDQSSQDEQFF	TGTGCCAGTAGTATAGATCAGTCCAGCCAGGATGAGCAGTTCTTC
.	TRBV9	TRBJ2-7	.	CASSVEVGDEQYF	TGTGCCAGCAGCGTAGAGGTAGGGGACGAGCAGTACTTC
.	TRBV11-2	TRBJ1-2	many	CASSLNNRPYSGYTF	TGTGCCAGCAGCTTAAATAACAGACCCTATAGTGGCTACACCTTC
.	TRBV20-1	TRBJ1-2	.	CSARDPANEGYGYTF	TGCAGTGCTAGAGATCCGGCGAATGAGGGCTATGGCTACACCTTC
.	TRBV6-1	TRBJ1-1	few	CASSFRTPTGKAFF	TGTGCCAGCAGTTTTCGGACCCCAACGGGGAAAGCTTTCTTT
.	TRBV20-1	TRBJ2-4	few	CSASTDLAKNIQYF	TGCAGTGCATCGACAGATCTAGCCAAAAACATTCAGTACTTC
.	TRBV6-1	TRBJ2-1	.	CASSERGSSPYNEQFF	TGTGCCAGCAGTGAAAGGGGGTCTAGCCCATACAATGAGCAGTTCTTC
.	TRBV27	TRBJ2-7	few	CASSLFPGSYEQYF	TGTGCCAGCAGTTTATTCCCCGGGTCCTACGAGCAGTACTTC
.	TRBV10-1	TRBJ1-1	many	CASSGGVHTEAFF	TGCGCCAGCAGTGGCGGGGTCCACACTGAAGCTTTCTTT
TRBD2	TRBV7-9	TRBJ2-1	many	CASSPTGTSGGAAYNEQFF	TGTGCCAGCAGTCCTACCGGGACTAGCGGGGGGGCTGCCTACAATGAGCAGTTCTTC
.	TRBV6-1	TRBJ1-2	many	CASMADSVNGYTF	TGTGCCAGCATGGCGGACAGCGTAAATGGCTACACCTTC
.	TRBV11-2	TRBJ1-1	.	CASSFPQGAFF	TGTGCCAGCAGCTTTCCCCAGGGAGCTTTCTTT
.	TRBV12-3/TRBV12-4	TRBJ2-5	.	CASSTEIQETQYF	TGTGCCAGCAGTACAGAAATCCAAGAGACCCAGTACTTC
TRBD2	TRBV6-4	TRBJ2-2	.	CASSSGGATGELFF	TGTGCCAGCAGTAGCGGGGGGGCCACCGGGGAGCTGTTTTTT
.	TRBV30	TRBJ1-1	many	CAWTDYDATEAFF	TGTGCCTGGACAGATTATGATGCCACTGAAGCTTTCTTT
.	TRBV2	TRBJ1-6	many	CASRVDSPLHF	TGTGCCAGCAGGGTCGATTCACCCCTCCACTTT
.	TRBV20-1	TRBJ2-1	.	CSARVGRGYNEQFF	TGCAGTGCTAGAGTCGGTCGCGGGTACAATGAGCAGTTCTTC
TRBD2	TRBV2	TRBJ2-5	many	CASRGRTSTQETQYF	TGTGCCAGCAGAGGACGGACTAGCACCCAAGAGACCCAGTACTTC
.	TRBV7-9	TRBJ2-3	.	CASSRISGRGTDTQYF	TGTGCCAGCAGCCGGATCAGCGGCAGGGGAACAGATACGCAGTATTTT
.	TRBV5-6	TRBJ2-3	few	CASSRAMGPGDTQYF	TGTGCCAGCAGCCGAGCGATGGGCCCCGGGGATACGCAGTATTTT
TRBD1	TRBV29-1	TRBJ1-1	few	CSVGRTGVGTEAFF	TGCAGCGTTGGAAGGACAGGGGTGGGCACTGAAGCTTTCTTT
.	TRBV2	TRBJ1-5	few	CASSTTGSQHF	TGTGCCAGCAGTACGACAGGCTCCCAGCATTTT
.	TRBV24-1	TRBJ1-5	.	CATSDARGRSQPQHF	TGTGCCACCAGTGATGCCCGGGGGAGATCTCAGCCCCAGCATTTT
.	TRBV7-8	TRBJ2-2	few	CASSLYDLGTSNTGELFF	TGTGCCAGCAGCTTATACGACTTGGGAACCTCGAACACCGGGGAGCTGTTTTTT
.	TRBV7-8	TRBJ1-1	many	CASSPRRQFDTEAFF	TGTGCCAGCAGCCCGCGAAGACAATTTGACACTGAAGCTTTCTTT
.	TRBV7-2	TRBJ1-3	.	CASSADGGVLGNTIYF	TGTGCCAGCAGCGCCGATGGAGGGGTTCTTGGAAACACCATATATTTT
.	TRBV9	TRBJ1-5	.	CASSVSDGHQPQHF	TGTGCCAGCAGCGTGTCGGACGGCCATCAGCCCCAGCATTTT
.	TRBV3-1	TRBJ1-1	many	CASSQDKGGRTEAFF	TGTGCCAGCAGCCAAGATAAGGGGGGCCGGACTGAAGCTTTCTTT
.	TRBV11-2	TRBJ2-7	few	CASSPDMSYEQYF	TGTGCCAGCAGCCCGGACATGAGCTACGAGCAGTACTTC